The entry that follows covers one T cell receptor beta chain sequence. Its antigen is still unknown. No per-base quality is available; no much larger clone lies one base away. Based on the germline V gene, the CDR1 and CDR2 sequences are MDHEN and SYDVKM. V is pared back by 4 bases and J by 6 bases, with 19 bases lying between the germline termini. The CDR3 numbers 16 residues from cysteine through phenylalanine. The sequence is cut down to CDR3 DNA, 48 bases in frame from base 1. The immunoSEQ Assay, a bias-controlled multiplex PCR, was used to amplify TCRbeta CDR3 regions from genomic DNA. In the paper's pipeline: Within the assay, amplification of reference gene primers was used to estimate how many nucleated cells each sample contained. To quantify the absolute abundance of each unique TCRbeta CDR3 rearrangement, sequence reads were collapsed and filtered. Productive Simpson clonality was computed per sample as the square root of Simpson's diversity index over productive rearrangements. The table comes from immuneACCESS by way of TCRdb, which keeps in-frame sequences with V and J called. Part of the clones is missing from these tables; in studies checked, under half for an unresolved V gene and the rest for unknown reasons. V and J calls and clone size are as listed in that table; D and trimming were resolved from the DNA. The sample yields roughly 150,000 clones; approximately 77% were counted once. 15% to 20% of the sample rests with the top ten.

Enrolling through a virtual design, the prospective study's participants ranged in age from roughly 18 to 95 years and lived across approximately 25 United States geographic areas. Cohort assignment in the prospective study relied on participant-reported clinical history from a screening survey and a study questionnaire. For ImmuneRACE Cohort 3, a participant was defined as recovered based on two consecutive negative NP/OP PCR tests, clearance by a healthcare professional, or resolution of symptoms. Each participant in the prospective study had whole blood, serum and a nasopharyngeal or oropharyngeal swab collected by mobile phlebotomists. Prospective study participants could optionally give additional blood draws and questionnaires over an approximately 2-month period. Blood samples from the prospective study were shipped frozen or at room temperature prior to DNA extraction. The sample comes from a study of blood T cell repertoires in COVID-19 (dated by TCRdb to the early 2020s). A note on the overall study: Samples from collaborators originated in the United States, Italy and Spain and spanned both the acute and convalescent phases of COVID-19. The material from the prospective study consisted of cDNA or gDNA derived from T cells, B-cell-depleted T cells, or PBMCs. Subjects who had been exposed to COVID-19, were actively infected with it, or had recovered from it provided the deeply sampled blood TCRbeta repertoires that made up the dataset. The repertoires were made available in a free public database intended to serve as a resource for research on the immune response to SARS-CoV-2. The samples were drawn from two sources: the first 160 participants of the ongoing ImmuneRACE study, and about 1,300 subjects contributed by 6 global collaborators. The sample metadata nearly always contained a de-identified subject ID, COVID-19 status, age in years and sex. Where HLA class I and class II types were available, the types were taken from metadata supplied by the sample provider, not from assay-based typing.

What the study reported, not specific to this receptor: The quantity of clinical and demographic metadata differed by source and by participant and was supplied without curation.

Input material: PBMCs or T cells enriched from blood (not recorded which). The TCR was taken from a man aged 55 to 70 who had recovered from COVID-19. The V and J genes are TRBV28 and TRBJ2-1, with a tentative D gene TRBD2 over 6 matching bases. The DNA sequence is TGTGCCAGCAGTTCCCCCGGGAGCTTCCGATCCAATGAGCAGTTCTTC. This codes for CASSSPGSFRSNEQFF. The reference TRBV28 and TRBJ2-1 proteins fill in what lies around the CDR3, so the full variable domain reads DVKVTQSSRYLVKRTGEKVFLECVQDMDHENMFWYRQDPGLGLRLIYFSYDVKMKEKGDIPEGYSVSREKKERFSLILESASTNQTSMYLCASSSPGSFRSNEQFFGPGTRLTVL.